This T cell receptor (beta chain) was observed in a study of blood T cell repertoires in COVID-19. Study-level background: Collection of acute and convalescent COVID-19 samples took place in the United States, Italy and Spain. In each case, the material was cDNA or gDNA derived from T cells, B-cell-depleted T cells, or PBMCs.

V was shortened by 5 bases and J by 7 bases, with 15 bases between the two germline ends. Germline-derived CDR1 and CDR2 are SGHAT and FQNNGV. This CDR3 is built from 15 residues. Authors' processing steps: The authors estimated nucleated cell counts from reference gene primer amplification. Assay: immunoSEQ multiplex PCR; the TCRdb copy retains only in-frame clones and omits some. The DNA gave D and trimming, while V, J and clone size come from that table. The data show 150,000 to 170,000 clones, roughly four fifths seen once. The genes are TRBV11-2 and TRBJ1-6, with D perhaps TRBD1 (6 bases). Sequencing was carried out using peripheral blood. This receptor was obtained from a woman aged 55-69 years with acute or convalescent COVID-19. This chain's CDR3 is CASSPDYRGNSPLHF. The CDR3 DNA follows: TGTGCCAGCAGCCCAGATTATAGGGGGAATTCACCCCTCCACTTT.